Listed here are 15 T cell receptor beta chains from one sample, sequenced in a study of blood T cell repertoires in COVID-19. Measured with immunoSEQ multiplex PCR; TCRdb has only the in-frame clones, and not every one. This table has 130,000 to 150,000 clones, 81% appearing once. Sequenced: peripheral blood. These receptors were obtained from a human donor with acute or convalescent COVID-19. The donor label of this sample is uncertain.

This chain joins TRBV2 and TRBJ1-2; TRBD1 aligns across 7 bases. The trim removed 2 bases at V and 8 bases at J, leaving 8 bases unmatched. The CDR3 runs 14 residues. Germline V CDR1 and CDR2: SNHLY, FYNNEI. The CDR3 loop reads CASSESTGRGGYTF. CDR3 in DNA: TGTGCCAGCAGTGAATCGACAGGGCGGGGAGGCTACACCTTC. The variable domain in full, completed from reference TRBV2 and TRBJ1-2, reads EPEVTQTPSHQVTQMGQEVILRCVPISNHLYFYWYRQILGQKVEFLVSFYNNEISEKSEIFDDQFSVERPDGSNFTLKIRSTKLEDSAMYFCASSESTGRGGYTFGSGTRLTVV.

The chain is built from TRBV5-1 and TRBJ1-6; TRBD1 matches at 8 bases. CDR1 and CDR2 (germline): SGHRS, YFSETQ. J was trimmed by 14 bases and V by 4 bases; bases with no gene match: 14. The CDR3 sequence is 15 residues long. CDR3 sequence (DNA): TGCGCCAGCAGCGTGTCAGGACAGGGCCGGGAGACCCTCCACTTT. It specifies CASSVSGQGRETLHF.

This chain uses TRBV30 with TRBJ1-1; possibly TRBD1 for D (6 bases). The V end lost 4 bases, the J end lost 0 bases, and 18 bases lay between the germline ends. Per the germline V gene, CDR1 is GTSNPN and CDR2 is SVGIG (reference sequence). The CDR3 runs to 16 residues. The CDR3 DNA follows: TGTGCCTGGACGCTGGACAGACCCTCCATGAACACTGAAGCTTTCTTT. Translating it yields CAWTLDRPSMNTEAFF.

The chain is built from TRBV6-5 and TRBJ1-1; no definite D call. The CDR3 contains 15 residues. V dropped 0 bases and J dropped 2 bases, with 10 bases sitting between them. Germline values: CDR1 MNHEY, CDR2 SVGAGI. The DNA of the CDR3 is TGTGCCAGCAGTTACTCGTTGGCCTCCAACACTGAAGCTTTCTTT. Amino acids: CASSYSLASNTEAFF.

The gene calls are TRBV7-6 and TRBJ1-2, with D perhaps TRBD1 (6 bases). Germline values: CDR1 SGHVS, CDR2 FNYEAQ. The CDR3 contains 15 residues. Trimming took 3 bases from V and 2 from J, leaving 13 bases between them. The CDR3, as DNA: TGTGCCAGCAGCTTGCAACCAGGGGCAAACTATGGCTACACCTTC. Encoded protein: CASSLQPGANYGYTF.

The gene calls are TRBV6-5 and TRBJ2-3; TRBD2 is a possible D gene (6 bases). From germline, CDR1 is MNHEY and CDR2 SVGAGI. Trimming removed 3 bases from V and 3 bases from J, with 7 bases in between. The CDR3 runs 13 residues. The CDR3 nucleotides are TGTGCCAGCAGTTATGGGGGGACAGATACGCAGTATTTT. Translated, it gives CASSYGGTDTQYF.

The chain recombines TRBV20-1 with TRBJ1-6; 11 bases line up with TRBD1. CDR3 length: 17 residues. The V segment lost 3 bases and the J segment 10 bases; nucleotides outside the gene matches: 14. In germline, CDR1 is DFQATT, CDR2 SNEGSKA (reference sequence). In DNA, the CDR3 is TGCAGTGCTAGTAGAAGGGGTTTGGGGACAGGGGGATCACCCCTCCACTTT. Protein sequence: CSASRRGLGTGGSPLHF.

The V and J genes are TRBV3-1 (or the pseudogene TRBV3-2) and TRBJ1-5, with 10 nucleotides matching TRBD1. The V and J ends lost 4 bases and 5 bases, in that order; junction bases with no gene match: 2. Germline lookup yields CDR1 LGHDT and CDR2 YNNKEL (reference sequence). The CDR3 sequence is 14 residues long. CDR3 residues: CASSLGQGDQPQHF. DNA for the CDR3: TGTGCCAGCAGCCTCGGACAGGGGGATCAGCCCCAGCATTTT.

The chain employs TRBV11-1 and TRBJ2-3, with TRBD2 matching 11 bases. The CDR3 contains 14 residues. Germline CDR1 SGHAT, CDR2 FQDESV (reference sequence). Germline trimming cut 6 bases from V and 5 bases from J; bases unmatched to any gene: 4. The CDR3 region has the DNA TGTGCCAGCAGATCTAGCGGGGGGAGAGATACGCAGTATTTT. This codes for CASRSSGGRDTQYF.

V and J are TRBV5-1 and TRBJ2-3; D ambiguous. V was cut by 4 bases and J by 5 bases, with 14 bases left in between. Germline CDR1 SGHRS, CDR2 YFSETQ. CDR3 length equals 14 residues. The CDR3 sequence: CASSDHNEKDTQYF. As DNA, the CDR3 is TGCGCCAGCAGCGATCATAACGAGAAAGATACGCAGTATTTT.

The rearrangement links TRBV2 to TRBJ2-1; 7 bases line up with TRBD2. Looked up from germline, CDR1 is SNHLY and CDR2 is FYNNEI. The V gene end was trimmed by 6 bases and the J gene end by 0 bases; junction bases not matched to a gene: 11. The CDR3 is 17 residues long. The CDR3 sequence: CASRLLASEISYNEQFF. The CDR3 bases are TGTGCCAGCAGGTTACTAGCGAGTGAGATCTCCTACAATGAGCAGTTCTTC.

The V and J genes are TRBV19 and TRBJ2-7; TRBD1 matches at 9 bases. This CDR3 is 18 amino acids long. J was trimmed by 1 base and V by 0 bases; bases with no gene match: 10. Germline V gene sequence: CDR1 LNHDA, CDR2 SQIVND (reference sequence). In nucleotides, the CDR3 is TGTGCCAGTAGTATAGAGGGGGACAGGGCATCAAGGTCCTACGAGCAGTACGTC. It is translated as CASSIEGDRASRSYEQYV.

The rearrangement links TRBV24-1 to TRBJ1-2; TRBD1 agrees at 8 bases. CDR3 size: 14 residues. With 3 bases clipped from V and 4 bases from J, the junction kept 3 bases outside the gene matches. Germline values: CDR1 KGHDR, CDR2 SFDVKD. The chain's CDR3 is CATSDGQGSYGYTF. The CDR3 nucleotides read TGTGCCACCAGTGATGGACAGGGTAGCTATGGCTACACCTTC.

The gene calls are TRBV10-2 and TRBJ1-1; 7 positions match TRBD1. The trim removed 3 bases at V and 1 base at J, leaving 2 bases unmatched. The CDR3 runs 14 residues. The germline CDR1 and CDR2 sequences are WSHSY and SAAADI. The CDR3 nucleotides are TGCGCCAGCAGTGAAAGGGGGCGGAACACTGAAGCTTTCTTT. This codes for CASSERGRNTEAFF.

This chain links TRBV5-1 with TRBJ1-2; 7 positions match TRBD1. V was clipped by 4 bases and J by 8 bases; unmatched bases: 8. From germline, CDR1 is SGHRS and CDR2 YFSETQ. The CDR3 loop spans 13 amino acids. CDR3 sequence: CASSEGTDWGYTF. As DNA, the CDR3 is TGCGCCAGCAGCGAAGGGACAGACTGGGGCTACACCTTC.